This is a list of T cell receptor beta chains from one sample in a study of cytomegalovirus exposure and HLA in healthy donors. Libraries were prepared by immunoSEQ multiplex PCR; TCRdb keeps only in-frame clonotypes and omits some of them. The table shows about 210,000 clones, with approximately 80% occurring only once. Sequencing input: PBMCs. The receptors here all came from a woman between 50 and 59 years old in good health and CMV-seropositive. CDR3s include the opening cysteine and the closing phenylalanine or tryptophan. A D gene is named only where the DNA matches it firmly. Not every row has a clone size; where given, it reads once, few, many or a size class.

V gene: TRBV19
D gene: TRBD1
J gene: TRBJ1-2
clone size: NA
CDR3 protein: CASSLGTALYGYTF
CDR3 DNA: TGTGCCAGTAGTCTCGGGACAGCACTCTATGGCTACACCTTC

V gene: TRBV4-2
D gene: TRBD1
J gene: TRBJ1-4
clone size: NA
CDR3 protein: CASSLDRPGGGEKLFF
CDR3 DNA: TGTGCCAGCAGCTTGGACAGGCCCGGTGGGGGTGAAAAACTGTTTTTT

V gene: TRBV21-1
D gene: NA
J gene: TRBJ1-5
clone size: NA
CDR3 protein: CASSIGDYSNQPQHF
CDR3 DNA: TGTGCCAGCAGCATCGGGGACTATAGCAATCAGCCCCAGCATTTT

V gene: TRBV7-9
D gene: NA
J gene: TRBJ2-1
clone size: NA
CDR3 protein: CASSLAGGNEQFF
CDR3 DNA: TGTGCCAGCAGCTTAGCGGGGGGAAATGAGCAGTTCTTC

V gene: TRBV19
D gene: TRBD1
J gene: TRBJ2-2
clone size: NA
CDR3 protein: CASSIGDRDTGELFF
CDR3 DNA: TGTGCCAGTAGTATAGGAGACAGGGACACCGGGGAGCTGTTTTTT

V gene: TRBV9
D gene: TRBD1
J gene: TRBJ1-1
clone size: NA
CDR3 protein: CASSATGYTEAFF
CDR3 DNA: TGTGCCAGCAGCGCGACAGGGTACACTGAAGCTTTCTTT

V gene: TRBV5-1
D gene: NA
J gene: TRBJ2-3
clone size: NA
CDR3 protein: CASSLAQEEGTQYF
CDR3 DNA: TGCGCCAGCAGCTTGGCCCAGGAGGAGGGTACGCAGTATTTT

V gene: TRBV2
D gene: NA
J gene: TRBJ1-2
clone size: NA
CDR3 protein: CASSESGSRGYGYTF
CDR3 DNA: TGTGCCAGCAGTGAATCTGGGTCTCGAGGTTATGGCTACACCTTC

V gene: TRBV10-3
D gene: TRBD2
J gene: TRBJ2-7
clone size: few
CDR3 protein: CAIGAGGPVEQYF
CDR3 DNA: TGTGCCATCGGCGCGGGGGGGCCGGTTGAGCAGTACTTC

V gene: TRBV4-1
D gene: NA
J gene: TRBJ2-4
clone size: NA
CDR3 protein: CASSRWVGTSTLSAKNIQYF
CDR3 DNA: TGCGCCAGCAGCCGCTGGGTCGGGACTTCAACCTTATCAGCCAAAAACATTCAGTACTTC

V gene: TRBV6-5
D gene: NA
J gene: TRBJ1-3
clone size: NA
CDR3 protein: CASRLSISGNTIYF
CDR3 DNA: TGTGCCAGCAGGCTATCCATCTCTGGAAACACCATATATTTT

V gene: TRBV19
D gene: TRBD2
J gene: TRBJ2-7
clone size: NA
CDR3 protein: CASSTFLAGESPTDEQYF
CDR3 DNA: TGTGCCAGTAGTACGTTTCTAGCGGGGGAATCTCCCACCGACGAGCAGTACTTC

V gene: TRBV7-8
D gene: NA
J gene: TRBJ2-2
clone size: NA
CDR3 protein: CASRLGPGAGTGELFF
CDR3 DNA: TGTGCCAGCCGATTAGGACCAGGGGCTGGGACCGGGGAGCTGTTTTTT

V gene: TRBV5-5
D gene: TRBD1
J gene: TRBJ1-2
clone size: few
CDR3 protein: CASSLTGAQNYGYTF
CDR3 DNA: TGTGCCAGCAGCCTGACAGGGGCACAGAACTATGGCTACACCTTC

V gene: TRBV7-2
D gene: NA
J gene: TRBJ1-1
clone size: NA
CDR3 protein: CASSLALGGGFPEAFF
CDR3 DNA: TGTGCCAGCAGCTTAGCCCTGGGGGGGGGATTCCCTGAAGCTTTCTTT

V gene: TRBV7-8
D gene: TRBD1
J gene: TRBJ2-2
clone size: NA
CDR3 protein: CASSYTGGYTGELFF
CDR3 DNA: TGTGCCAGCAGCTACACAGGGGGGTACACCGGGGAGCTGTTTTTT

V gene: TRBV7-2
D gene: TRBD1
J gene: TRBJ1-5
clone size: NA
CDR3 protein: CASSLQGQPNQPQHF
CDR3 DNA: TGTGCCAGCAGCCTGCAGGGACAGCCCAATCAGCCCCAGCATTTT

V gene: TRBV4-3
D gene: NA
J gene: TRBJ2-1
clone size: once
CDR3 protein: CASSLSGNEQFF
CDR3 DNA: TGCGCCAGCAGCCTCTCCGGGAATGAGCAGTTCTTC

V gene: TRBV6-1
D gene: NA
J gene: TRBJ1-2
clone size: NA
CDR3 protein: CASSEAEVRYYGYTF
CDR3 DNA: TGTGCCAGCAGTGAAGCTGAGGTGAGGTACTATGGCTACACCTTC

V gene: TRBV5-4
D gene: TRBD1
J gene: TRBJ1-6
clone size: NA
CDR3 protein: CASSGQGAKNSPLHF
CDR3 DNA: TGTGCCAGCAGCGGACAGGGGGCAAAGAATTCACCCCTCCACTTT

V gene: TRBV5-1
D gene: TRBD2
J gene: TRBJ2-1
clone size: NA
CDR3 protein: CASGLAGSYNEQFF
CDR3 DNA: TGCGCCAGCGGTCTAGCGGGGAGCTACAATGAGCAGTTCTTC

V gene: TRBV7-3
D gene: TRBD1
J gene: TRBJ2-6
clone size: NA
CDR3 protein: CASSLRQGSGANVLTF
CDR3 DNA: TGTGCCAGCAGCTTAAGACAGGGATCCGGGGCCAACGTCCTGACTTTC

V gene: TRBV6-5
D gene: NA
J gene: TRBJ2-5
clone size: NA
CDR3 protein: CASSSGFQETQYF
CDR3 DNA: TGTGCCAGCAGCTCCGGGTTCCAAGAGACCCAGTACTTC

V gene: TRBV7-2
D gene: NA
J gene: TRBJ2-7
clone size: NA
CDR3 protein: CASSLAGGQYEQYF
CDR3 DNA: TGTGCCAGCAGCTTAGCGGGGGGGCAGTACGAGCAGTACTTC

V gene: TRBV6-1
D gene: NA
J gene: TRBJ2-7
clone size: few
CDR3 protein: CASSATTSPIYEQYF
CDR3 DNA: TGTGCCAGCAGTGCCACGACAAGCCCCATCTACGAGCAGTACTTC

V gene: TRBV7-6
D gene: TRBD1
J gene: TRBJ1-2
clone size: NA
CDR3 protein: CASSIGTGDYGYTF
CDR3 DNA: TGTGCCAGCAGCATAGGAACAGGGGACTATGGCTACACCTTC

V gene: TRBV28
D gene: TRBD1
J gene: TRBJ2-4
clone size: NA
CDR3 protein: CASSSGTGQSNIQYF
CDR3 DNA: TGTGCCAGCAGTTCCGGGACAGGGCAATCGAACATTCAGTACTTC

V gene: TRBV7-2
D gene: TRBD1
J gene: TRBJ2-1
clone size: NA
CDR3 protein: CASSSGQGDYNEQFF
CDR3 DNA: TGTGCCAGCAGCTCCGGACAGGGTGACTACAATGAGCAGTTCTTC

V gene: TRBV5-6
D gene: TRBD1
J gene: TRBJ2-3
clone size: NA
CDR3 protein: CASSDGQGVGDTQYF
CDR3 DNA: TGTGCCAGCAGCGACGGACAGGGGGTTGGAGATACGCAGTATTTT

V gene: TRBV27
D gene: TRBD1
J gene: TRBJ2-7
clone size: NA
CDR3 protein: CASSQDRGRNYEQYF
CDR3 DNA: TGTGCCAGCAGCCAAGACAGGGGGAGAAACTACGAGCAGTACTTC

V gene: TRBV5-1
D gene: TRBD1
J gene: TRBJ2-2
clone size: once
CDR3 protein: CASSLRTGNTRAGELFF
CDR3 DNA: TGCGCCAGCAGCTTGAGGACAGGAAACACGAGGGCCGGGGAGCTGTTTTTT

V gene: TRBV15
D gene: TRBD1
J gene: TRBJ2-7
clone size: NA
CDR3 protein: CATSRDLTGGAYEQYF
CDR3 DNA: TGTGCCACCAGCAGAGATTTGACAGGGGGTGCCTACGAGCAGTACTTC

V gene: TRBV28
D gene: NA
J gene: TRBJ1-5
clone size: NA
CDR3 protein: CASSFGGPNQPQHF
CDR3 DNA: TGTGCCAGCAGTTTCGGAGGGCCCAATCAGCCCCAGCATTTT

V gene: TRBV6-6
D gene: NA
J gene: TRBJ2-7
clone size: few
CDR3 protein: CASVYGGSYYEQYF
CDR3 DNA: TGTGCCAGCGTATATGGGGGGAGCTACTACGAGCAGTACTTC

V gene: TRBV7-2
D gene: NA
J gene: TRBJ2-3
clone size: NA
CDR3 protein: CASSLATVRDTQYF
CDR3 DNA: TGTGCCAGCAGCTTAGCCACAGTCCGGGATACGCAGTATTTT

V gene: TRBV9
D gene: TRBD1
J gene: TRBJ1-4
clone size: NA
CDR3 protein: CASSPIGTGGEKLFF
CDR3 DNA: TGTGCCAGCAGCCCAATCGGGACAGGGGGAGAAAAACTGTTTTTT

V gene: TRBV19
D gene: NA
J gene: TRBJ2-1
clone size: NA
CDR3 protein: CASSTGSYNEQFF
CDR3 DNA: TGTGCCAGTAGTACCGGCTCCTACAATGAGCAGTTCTTC

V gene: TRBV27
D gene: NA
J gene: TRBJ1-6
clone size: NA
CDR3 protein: CASSPAGAGNSPLHF
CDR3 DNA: TGTGCCAGCAGTCCCGCGGGGGCGGGAAATTCACCCCTCCACTTT

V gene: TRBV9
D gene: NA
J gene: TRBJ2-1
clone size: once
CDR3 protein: CASSVGEGGGNEQFF
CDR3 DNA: TGTGCCAGCAGCGTAGGGGAGGGGGGAGGTAATGAGCAGTTCTTC

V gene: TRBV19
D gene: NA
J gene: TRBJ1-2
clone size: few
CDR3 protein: CASSTRSGANYGYTF
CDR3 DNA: TGTGCCAGTAGTACAAGGTCGGGGGCTAACTATGGCTACACCTTC

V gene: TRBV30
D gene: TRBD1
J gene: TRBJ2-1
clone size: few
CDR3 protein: CARDRGFNNEQFF
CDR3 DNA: TGTGCCAGAGACAGGGGTTTCAACAATGAGCAGTTCTTC

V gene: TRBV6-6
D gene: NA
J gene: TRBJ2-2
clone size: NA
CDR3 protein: CASQAAREGELFF
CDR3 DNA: TGTGCCAGCCAAGCAGCCAGGGAAGGGGAGCTGTTTTTT